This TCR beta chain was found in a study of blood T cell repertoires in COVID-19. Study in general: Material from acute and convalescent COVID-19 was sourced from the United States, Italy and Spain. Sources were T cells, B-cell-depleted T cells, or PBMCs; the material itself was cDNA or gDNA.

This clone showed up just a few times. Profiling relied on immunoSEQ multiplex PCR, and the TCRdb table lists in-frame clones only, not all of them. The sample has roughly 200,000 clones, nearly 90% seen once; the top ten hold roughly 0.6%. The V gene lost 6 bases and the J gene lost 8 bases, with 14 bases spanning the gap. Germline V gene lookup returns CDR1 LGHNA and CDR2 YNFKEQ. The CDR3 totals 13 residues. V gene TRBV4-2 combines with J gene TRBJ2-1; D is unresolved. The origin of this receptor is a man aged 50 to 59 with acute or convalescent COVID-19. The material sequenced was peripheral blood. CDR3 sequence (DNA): TGTGCCAGCAGTGGGCGCCATGGCGATGAGCAGTTCTTC. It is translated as CASSGRHGDEQFF.